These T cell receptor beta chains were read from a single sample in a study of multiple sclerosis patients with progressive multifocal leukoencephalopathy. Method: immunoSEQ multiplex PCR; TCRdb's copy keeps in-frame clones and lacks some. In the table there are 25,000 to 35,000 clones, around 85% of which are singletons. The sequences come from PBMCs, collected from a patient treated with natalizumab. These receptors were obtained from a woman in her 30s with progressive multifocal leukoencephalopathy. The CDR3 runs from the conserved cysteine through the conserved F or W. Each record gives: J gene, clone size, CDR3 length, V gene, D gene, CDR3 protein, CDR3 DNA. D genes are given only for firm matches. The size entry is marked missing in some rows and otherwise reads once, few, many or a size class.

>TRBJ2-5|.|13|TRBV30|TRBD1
CAWETGGQETQYF
TGTGCCTGGGAAACAGGGGGCCAAGAGACCCAGTACTTC
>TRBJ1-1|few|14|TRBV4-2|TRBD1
CASSQGDRDTEAFF
TGTGCCAGCAGCCAGGGGGACAGGGACACTGAAGCTTTCTTT
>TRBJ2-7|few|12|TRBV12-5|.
CASGLRATEQYF
TGTGCTAGTGGTTTGAGGGCGACCGAGCAGTACTTC
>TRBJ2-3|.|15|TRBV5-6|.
CASNGLGAGTDTQYF
TGTGCCAGCAACGGTTTGGGGGCTGGCACAGATACGCAGTATTTT
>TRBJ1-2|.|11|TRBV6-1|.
CASGTGSGYTF
TGTGCCAGCGGTACAGGGTCTGGCTACACCTTC
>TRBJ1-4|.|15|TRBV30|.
CAWSNLGSQTAKLFF
TGTGCCTGGAGCAACCTCGGATCACAAACAGCAAAACTGTTTTTT
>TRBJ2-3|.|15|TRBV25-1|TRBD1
CASSPGNRGIDTQYF
TGTGCCAGCTCCCCTGGGAACAGGGGAATAGATACGCAGTATTTT
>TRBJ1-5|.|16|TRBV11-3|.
CASSFPGGHSNQPQHF
TGTGCCAGCAGCTTCCCTGGCGGCCATAGCAATCAGCCCCAGCATTTT
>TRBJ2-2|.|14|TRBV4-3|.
CASSQVHPAGELFF
TGCGCCAGCAGCCAAGTACACCCGGCCGGGGAGCTGTTTTTT
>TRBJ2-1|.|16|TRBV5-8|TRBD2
CASSPISGRLGDEQFF
TGTGCCAGCAGCCCTATCAGCGGGAGGCTCGGCGATGAGCAGTTCTTC
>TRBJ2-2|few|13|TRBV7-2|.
CASSLWVSGELFF
TGTGCCAGCAGCTTGTGGGTATCCGGGGAGCTGTTTTTT
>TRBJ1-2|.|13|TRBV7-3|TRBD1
CASSLGQGRGYTF
TGTGCCAGCAGCCTCGGACAGGGACGGGGCTACACCTTC
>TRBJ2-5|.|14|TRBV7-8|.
CASSFSPGQETQYF
TGTGCCAGCAGCTTTAGTCCGGGACAAGAGACCCAGTACTTC
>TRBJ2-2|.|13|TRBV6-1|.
CAGSWTRAGELFF
TGTGCCGGCTCGTGGACTCGCGCCGGGGAGCTGTTTTTT
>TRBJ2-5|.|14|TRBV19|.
CASSRQHSQETQYF
TGTGCCAGTAGTAGGCAACACTCCCAAGAGACCCAGTACTTC
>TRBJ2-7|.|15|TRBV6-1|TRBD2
CASSGTSGGAYEQYF
TGTGCCAGCAGTGGCACTAGCGGGGGGGCCTACGAGCAGTACTTC
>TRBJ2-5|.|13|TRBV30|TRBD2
CAWSLSGQETQYF
TGTGCCTGGAGTCTTAGCGGGCAAGAGACCCAGTACTTC
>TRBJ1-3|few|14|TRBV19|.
CASSYAGQGNTIYF
TGTGCCAGTAGTTACGCAGGGCAAGGAAACACCATATATTTT
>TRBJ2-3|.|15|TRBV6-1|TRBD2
CASSEALAGADTQYF
TGTGCCAGCAGTGAAGCGCTAGCGGGAGCAGATACGCAGTATTTT
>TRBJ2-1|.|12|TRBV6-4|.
CASSAYSGEQFF
TGTGCCAGCAGTGCTTACTCTGGTGAGCAGTTCTTC
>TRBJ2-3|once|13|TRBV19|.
CASSVRVTDTQYF
TGTGCCAGTAGCGTCCGGGTCACAGATACGCAGTATTTT
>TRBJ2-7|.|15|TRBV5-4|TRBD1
CASSSRWQGAYEQYF
TGTGCCAGCAGCTCCCGGTGGCAGGGGGCCTACGAGCAGTACTTC
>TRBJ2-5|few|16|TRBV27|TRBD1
CASSRGTGGVWETQYF
TGTGCCAGCAGCAGAGGGACAGGGGGCGTCTGGGAGACCCAGTACTTC
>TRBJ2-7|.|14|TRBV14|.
CASSLVGTSYEQYF
TGTGCCAGCAGCCTAGTAGGGACCTCCTACGAGCAGTACTTC
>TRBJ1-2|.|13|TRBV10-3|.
CAISPDKNYGYTF
TGTGCCATCAGCCCGGACAAGAACTATGGCTACACCTTC
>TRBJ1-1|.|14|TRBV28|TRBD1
CASSRTGQNTEAFF
TGTGCCAGCAGCCGGACAGGGCAGAACACTGAAGCTTTCTTT
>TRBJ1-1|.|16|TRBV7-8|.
CASSADSVFMNTEAFF
TGTGCCAGCAGCGCCGACAGCGTTTTCATGAACACTGAAGCTTTCTTT
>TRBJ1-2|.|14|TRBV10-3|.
CAISDYRFNYGFTF
TGTGCCATCAGTGACTACCGGTTTAACTATGGCTTCACCTTC
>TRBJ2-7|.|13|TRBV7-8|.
CASRSVGSPEQYF
TGTGCCAGCAGAAGCGTCGGGTCTCCCGAGCAGTACTTC
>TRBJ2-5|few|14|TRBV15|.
CATSRGSFQETQYF
TGTGCCACCAGCAGAGGTTCATTCCAAGAGACCCAGTACTTC
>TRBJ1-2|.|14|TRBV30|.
CAWTVGSAGYGYTF
TGTGCCTGGACTGTGGGCTCCGCAGGCTATGGCTACACCTTC
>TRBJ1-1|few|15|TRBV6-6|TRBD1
CASSYRGGDNTEAFF
TGTGCCAGCAGTTACCGAGGGGGCGATAACACTGAAGCTTTCTTT
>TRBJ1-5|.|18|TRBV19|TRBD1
CASSIAEGLQGANQPQHF
TGTGCCAGTAGTATAGCTGAGGGGTTACAGGGGGCCAATCAGCCCCAGCATTTT
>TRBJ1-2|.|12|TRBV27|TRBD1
CASSKGGNGYTF
TGTGCCAGCAGTAAAGGGGGCAATGGCTACACCTTC
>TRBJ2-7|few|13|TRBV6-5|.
CASSYREDYEQYF
TGTGCCAGCAGCTACAGGGAAGACTACGAGCAGTACTTC
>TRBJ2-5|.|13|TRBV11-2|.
CASSLESVQTQYF
TGTGCCAGCAGCTTAGAGAGCGTACAGACCCAGTACTTC
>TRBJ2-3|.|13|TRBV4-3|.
CASSLSRGDTQYF
TGCGCCAGCAGCCTTTCACGGGGAGATACGCAGTATTTT
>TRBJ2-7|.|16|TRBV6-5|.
CASRYYSGTETYEQYF
TGTGCCAGCCGTTACTATAGCGGGACAGAAACCTACGAGCAGTACTTC
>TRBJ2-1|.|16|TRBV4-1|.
CASSQFLPRGYNEQFF
TGCGCCAGCAGCCAATTTCTCCCTAGGGGCTACAATGAGCAGTTCTTC
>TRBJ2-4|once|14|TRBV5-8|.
CASSLRLAKNIQYF
TGTGCCAGCAGCTTGCGGTTAGCCAAAAACATTCAGTACTTC
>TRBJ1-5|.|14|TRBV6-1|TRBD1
CASSEWTGPQPQHF
TGTGCCAGCAGTGAATGGACAGGTCCTCAGCCCCAGCATTTT
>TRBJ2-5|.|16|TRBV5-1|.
CASSLYRTEVQETQYF
TGCGCCAGCAGCTTGTACAGGACAGAAGTCCAAGAGACCCAGTACTTC